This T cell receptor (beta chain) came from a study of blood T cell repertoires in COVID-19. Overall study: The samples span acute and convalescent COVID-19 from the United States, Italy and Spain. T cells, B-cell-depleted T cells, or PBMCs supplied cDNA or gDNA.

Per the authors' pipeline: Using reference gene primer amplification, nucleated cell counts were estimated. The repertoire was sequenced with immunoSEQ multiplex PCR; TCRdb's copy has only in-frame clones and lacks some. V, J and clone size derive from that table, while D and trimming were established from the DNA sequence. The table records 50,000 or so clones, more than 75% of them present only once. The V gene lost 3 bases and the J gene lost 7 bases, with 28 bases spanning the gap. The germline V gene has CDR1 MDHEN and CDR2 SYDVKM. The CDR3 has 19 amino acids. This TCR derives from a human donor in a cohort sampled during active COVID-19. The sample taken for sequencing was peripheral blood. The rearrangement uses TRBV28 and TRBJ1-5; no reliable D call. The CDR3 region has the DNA TGTGCCAGCAGTTTTTTCCCGGAACCCCCAGGTTTCCGTGTGCAGCCCCAGCATTTT. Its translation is CASSFFPEPPGFRVQPQHF.